Listed here are 10 T cell receptor beta chains from one sample, sequenced in a study of Graves' ophthalmopathy and Graves' hyperthyroidism. Amplification targeted the TCR beta CDR3 regions, with RNA transcripts as the source material. HTBI-primed first-round RT-PCR preceded second-round multiplex PCR. One entry per CDR3 protein, called by TCRdb with MiXCR from the multiplex PCR reads. This sample yields about 39,000 distinct CDR3 sequences, of which around half are seen a single time; roughly 25% belongs to the top ten. Material for sequencing was peripheral blood. Receptor source: an adult woman with stable Graves' hyperthyroidism.

V is TRBV7-9 and J is TRBJ1-1; D is ambiguous. V was cut by 4 bases and J by 8 bases, with 8 bases left in between. The CDR3 loop spans 11 amino acids. Germline CDR1 is SEHNR and CDR2 is FQNEAQ (reference sequence). CDR3 in DNA: TGTGCCAGCAGCTCTAGTCTAGAAGCTTTCTTT. This sequence encodes CASSSSLEAFF.

This clonotype was counted ten times or more. Here the CDR3 reads CASSQAQHAFF. In nucleotides, the CDR3 is TGTGCCAGCAGCCAAGCACAACATGCTTTCTTT. The chain joins TRBV3-1 to TRBJ1-1; D gene ambiguous. Germline V CDR1 and CDR2: LGHDT, YNNKEL (reference sequence). The V and J ends lost 1 base and 11 bases respectively, with 8 bases between them. This CDR3 has 11 residues. Together with reference TRBV3-1 and TRBJ1-1, the CDR3 gives the full variable domain: DTAVSQTPKYLVTQMGNDKSIKCEQNLGHDTMYWYKQDSKKFLKIMFSYNNKELIINETVPNRFSPKSPDKAHLNLHINSLELGDSAVYFCASSQAQHAFFGQGTRLTVV.

V usage is TRBV7-9 and J usage is TRBJ2-7; D is possibly TRBD2 (5 bases). V dropped 5 bases and J dropped 7 bases, with 21 bases sitting between them. This CDR3 region has 15 residues. CDR1 and CDR2 (germline): SEHNR, FQNEAQ (reference sequence). The CDR3, as DNA: TGTGCCAGCAGCCGCGTTAATCAACGGGAAGGGGAGCAGTACTTC. Translating it yields CASSRVNQREGEQYF.

This clonotype has a count of ten or more. The CDR3, as DNA: TGTGCCAGCAGCTTAGGCCGGGGAGAAGGCTACGAGCAGTACTTC. Its protein is CASSLGRGEGYEQYF. The V gene is TRBV11-2, the J gene TRBJ2-7; D perhaps matches TRBD2 (5 bases). The germline V and J ends were trimmed by 1 base and 3 bases, with 13 bases remaining between them. Germline lookup yields CDR1 SGHAT and CDR2 FQNNGV. The CDR3 sequence is 15 residues long. Complete variable domain (other parts from reference TRBV11-2 and TRBJ2-7): EAGVAQSPRYKIIEKRQSVAFWCNPISGHATLYWYQQILGQGPKLLIQFQNNGVVDDSQLPKDRFSAERLKGVDSTLKIQPAKLEDSAVYLCASSLGRGEGYEQYFGPGTRLTVT.

J is TRBJ2-7 and V is TRBV29-1, with 9 bases matching TRBD2. Trimming removed 6 bases from V and 6 bases from J; junction bases left unmatched: 6. This CDR3 spans 12 amino acids. The germline CDR1 and CDR2 sequences are SQVTM and ANQGSEA. Written as DNA, the CDR3 is TGCAGCGTCTTAGCGGGAGTTCTCGAGCAGTACTTC. It translates to CSVLAGVLEQYF.

A remark on this clonotype: This may come from a read error, since a much larger clone is one base off. The gene calls are TRBV20-1 and TRBJ2-7, with D hard to call. The CDR3 has 13 amino acids. Germline V CDR1 and CDR2: DFQATT, SNEGSKA (reference sequence). Trimming took 3 bases from V and 0 from J, leaving 9 bases between them. The CDR3 region is CSARASSSYEQYF. The CDR3, as DNA: TGCAGTGCTAGGGCGAGTAGCTCCTACGAGCAGTACTTC.

The chain employs TRBV20-1 and TRBJ2-7; D unclear. The CDR3 contains 12 residues. Germline assignment: CDR1 DFQATT and CDR2 SNEGSKA (reference sequence). The V and J ends lost 3 bases and 2 bases respectively, with 8 bases between them. This CDR3 reads CSASSRTYEQYF. The CDR3 bases are TGCAGTGCTAGTTCCCGAACCTACGAGCAGTACTTC.

The chain is built from TRBV20-1 and TRBJ1-1, with 7 positions matching TRBD1. The CDR3 has 12 amino acids. Germline V gene lookup returns CDR1 DFQATT and CDR2 SNEGSKA (reference sequence). CDR3 DNA sequence: TGCAGACAGGGGCTGATGAACACTGAAGCTTTCTTT. Amino acid sequence: CRQGLMNTEAFF.

The chain employs TRBV10-3 and TRBJ1-4, with 10 bases lining up with TRBD1. Germline CDR1 ENHRY, CDR2 SYGVKD. The trim removed 5 bases at V and 7 bases at J, leaving 7 bases unmatched. This CDR3 has 15 residues. This chain's CDR3 is CAISRSGQGSEKLFF. CDR3 nucleotide sequence: TGTGCCATCAGTCGCTCGGGACAGGGGAGTGAAAAACTGTTTTTT.

This clonotype was seen only a few times. The chain is built from TRBV2 and TRBJ1-2, with 8 nucleotides matching TRBD1. The CDR3 is made up of 12 amino acids. V shed 4 bases and J 7 bases; nucleotides not matched to a gene: 2. Germline loops: CDR1 SNHLY, CDR2 FYNNEI. For the CDR3, the DNA is TGTGCCAGCAGTGGGACAGGGTTTGGCTACACCTTC. Translated: CASSGTGFGYTF. The variable domain in full, completed from reference TRBV2 and TRBJ1-2, reads EPEVTQTPSHQVTQMGQEVILRCVPISNHLYFYWYRQILGQKVEFLVSFYNNEISEKSEIFDDQFSVERPDGSNFTLKIRSTKLEDSAMYFCASSGTGFGYTFGSGTRLTVV.